This TCR beta chain comes out of a study of blood T cell repertoires in COVID-19 (dated by TCRdb to 2020 to 2021). General notes on the study: The collaborator samples originated in the United States, Italy and Spain and spanned the acute and convalescent phases of COVID-19. The prospective study material was composed of cDNA or gDNA derived from T cells, B-cell-depleted T cells, or PBMCs. Subjects who had been exposed to COVID-19, were actively infected with it, or had recovered from it provided the deeply sampled blood TCRbeta repertoires that made up the dataset. The repertoires were released in a freely available public database meant as a resource for research on the immune response to SARS-CoV-2. Samples were obtained from the ongoing ImmuneRACE study (first 160 participants) and from some 1,200 subjects provided by 6 global collaborators. A de-identified subject ID, COVID-19 status, age in years and sex were almost always included in the sample metadata. Where available, HLA class I and class II types were taken from metadata supplied by the sample provider and were not determined by assay-based typing.

TCRbeta CDR3 regions were amplified from genomic DNA by means of the immunoSEQ Assay, a bias-controlled multiplex PCR. Concerning the study's data processing: The number of nucleated cells in each sample was estimated from the amplification of reference gene primers within the assay. Sequence reads were collapsed and filtered to measure the absolute abundance of every unique TCRbeta CDR3 rearrangement. For each sample, productive Simpson clonality was calculated as the square root of Simpson's diversity index across productive rearrangements. TCRdb retrieved this table from immuneACCESS and kept in-frame rearrangements only. Not all clones are present; in checked studies, unresolved V genes account for under half, and no reason is known for the remainder. V, J and clone size reflect that table, while D and trimming were determined from the DNA. Across this sample there are about 160,000 clones, with roughly 90% seen only once. Roughly 4% of the sample rests with the top ten.

Regarding this clone: Its antigen remains unidentified. Per-base quality was not reported, and no clone a single base away is much larger than it.

Study-level results and caveats: The quantity of clinical and demographic metadata differed by source and by participant and was supplied without curation.

A second Seattle source provided samples from volunteer blood donors who had recovered from COVID-19. Collaborating institutions collected whole blood in K2EDTA tubes following their own protocols. Collaborator samples were shipped for TCRbeta analysis as frozen whole blood, isolated PBMCs, or DNA extracted from either sample type. Material for sequencing was peripheral blood. The TCR sequence derives from a woman aged 60-70 years who had recovered from COVID-19.

Here the CDR3 is given as CASSFGQGGNEKLFF. The bases are TGCGCCAGCAGCTTTGGACAGGGAGGTAATGAAAAACTGTTTTTT. The V and J genes are TRBV5-1 and TRBJ1-4; 8 junctional bases match TRBD1. The CDR3 spans 15 residues, from the cysteine through the phenylalanine. Just CDR3 DNA is preserved here, 45 bases in frame from base 1. The germline V gene yields SGHRS for CDR1 and YFSETQ for CDR2. V has 2 bases trimmed and J has 4 bases trimmed; junction bases matching no gene number 4.